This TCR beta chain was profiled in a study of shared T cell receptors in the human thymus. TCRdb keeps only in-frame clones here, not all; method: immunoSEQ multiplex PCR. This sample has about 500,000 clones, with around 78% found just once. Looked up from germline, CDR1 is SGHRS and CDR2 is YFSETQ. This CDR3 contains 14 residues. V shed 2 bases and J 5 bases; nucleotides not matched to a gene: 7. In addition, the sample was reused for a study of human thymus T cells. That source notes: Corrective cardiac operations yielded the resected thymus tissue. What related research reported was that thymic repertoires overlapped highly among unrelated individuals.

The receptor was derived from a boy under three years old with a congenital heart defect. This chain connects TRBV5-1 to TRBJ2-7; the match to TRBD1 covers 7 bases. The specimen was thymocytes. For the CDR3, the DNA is TGCGCCAGCAGCTTTCGGACAGGTTGGAACGAGCAGTACTTC. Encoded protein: CASSFRTGWNEQYF.